This is a list of T cell receptor beta chains from one sample in a study of CD8+CD57+ T cells in acquired aplastic anemia. TCRdb itself ran the reads through MiXCR, one entry per CDR3 protein. The sample lists hundreds of thousands of distinct CDR3 sequences; approximately 70% were seen once. The sequencing sample was made of sorted CD4+, CD8+, or CD8+CD57+ T cells (not recorded which) from PBMCs. The receptors were gathered from a human donor in good health, serving as a control. Each CDR3 is given with its conserved first and last residue. A D gene is named only where the DNA matches it firmly. Clone size appears in some rows only: once, few, many, or a class for an expanded clone.

clone size,D gene,J gene,V gene,CDR3 protein,CDR3 DNA
-,-,TRBJ1-6,TRBV7-2,CASSCNSPLHF,TGTGCCAGCAGCTGTAATTCACCCCTCCACTTC
-,-,TRBJ2-7,TRBV9,CASSVSSSGGSYEQYF,TGTGCCAGCAGCGTTTCGTCTTCAGGGGGGTCCTACGAGCAGTACTTC
many,-,TRBJ1-2,TRBV3-1,CASSYPGGGYTF,TGTGCCAGCAGTTACCCTGGAGGAGGCTACACCTTC
many,TRBD1,TRBJ1-1,TRBV12-3/TRBV12-4,CASSRTGGVNTEAFF,TGTGCCAGCAGTCGGACAGGGGGGGTCAACACTGAAGCTTTCTTT
-,-,TRBJ1-2,TRBV10-3,CAIIQSRGAHGYTF,TGTGCCATCATTCAGTCACGGGGAGCCCATGGCTACACCTTC
-,-,TRBJ2-3,TRBV7-2,CASSLIWDTQYF,TGTGCCAGCAGCTTAATTTGGGATACGCAGTATTTT
-,-,TRBJ1-5,TRBV5-1,CASSLALDTNQPQHF,TGCGCCAGCAGCCTTGCCCTAGATACCAATCAGCCCCAGCATTTT
many,-,TRBJ1-1,TRBV12-3/TRBV12-4,CASSRQGYDTEAFF,TGTGCCAGCAGTCGTCAGGGTTACGACACTGAAGCTTTCTTT
many,-,TRBJ1-6,TRBV30,CAWRSGFGSPLHF,TGTGCCTGGAGGTCAGGGTTTGGTTCACCCCTCCACTTT
-,-,TRBJ1-2,TRBV5-4,CASSPAGPELAGYTF,TGTGCCAGCAGCCCCGCGGGACCAGAGCTAGCTGGCTACACCTTC
many,TRBD2,TRBJ2-5,TRBV7-2,CASSLSLRGGTGLAGGHETQYF,TGTGCCAGCAGCTTAAGCCTCCGGGGCGGGACTGGGCTAGCGGGGGGGCATGAGACCCAGTACTTC
-,-,TRBJ2-7,TRBV12-3/TRBV12-4,CASSLQGTSYEQYF,TGTGCCAGCAGTTTACAGGGCACTTCCTACGAGCAGTACTTC
-,TRBD2,TRBJ2-3,TRBV7-2,CASSSRLAAPTETQYF,TGCGCCAGCAGCTCGAGACTAGCGGCCCCCACAGAAACGCAGTATTTT
-,TRBD2,TRBJ2-2,TRBV2,CASRLQSGGAGELFF,TGTGCCAGCAGACTCCAGAGCGGGGGGGCCGGGGAGCTGTTTTTT
few,-,TRBJ1-4,TRBV30,CAWSPTGHLNEKLFF,TGTGCCTGGAGCCCGACGGGCCACCTAAATGAAAAACTGTTTTTT
many,-,TRBJ2-6,TRBV4-3,CASSPGLRASGANVLTF,TGCGCCAGCAGCCCGGGCCTCCGAGCTTCTGGGGCCAACGTCCTGACTTTC
-,-,TRBJ1-6,TRBV9,CASSVNPTRDNSPLHF,TGTGCCAGCAGCGTAAACCCGACTAGGGATAATTCACCCCTCCACTTT
-,-,TRBJ1-5,TRBV20-1,CSAREGEGAYQPQHF,TGCAGTGCTAGGGAGGGGGAGGGCGCCTATCAGCCCCAGCATTTT
-,TRBD2,TRBJ2-1,TRBV9,CASSEAGEYSTLRFF,TGTGCCAGCAGCGAAGCGGGGGAGTACTCCACTCTCCGGTTCTTC
-,-,TRBJ1-1,TRBV15,CATSSIGKTEAFF,TGTGCCACCAGCAGTATAGGTAAAACTGAAGCTTTCTTT
-,TRBD1,TRBJ1-5,TRBV29-1,CTSSDRGNQPQHF,TGCACCAGCAGTGACAGGGGTAATCAGCCCCAGCATTTT
-,-,TRBJ1-1,TRBV6-6,CASTVAADTEAFF,TGTGCCAGCACCGTGGCTGCGGACACTGAAGCTTTCTTT